A single T cell receptor beta chain is shown here with its context. The junction differs from germline at one of its ends, possibly a read error. Germline values: CDR1 MNHEY, CDR2 SVGAGI. The CDR3 has 12 amino acids. The data were obtained in a study of blood T cell repertoires in COVID-19. Study at large: Both acute and convalescent COVID-19 samples were obtained from the United States, Italy and Spain.

Sequencing was performed with immunoSEQ multiplex PCR; in TCRdb, only in-frame clones are kept and a portion is missing. The data contain around 260,000 clones, about four fifths of them singletons. The source of this sequence is a woman aged 50 to 65 who had recovered from COVID-19. The chain combines TRBV6-5 with TRBJ2-1, with D possibly matching TRBD2 (6 bases). What was sequenced was peripheral blood. As DNA, the CDR3 is TGTGCCAGCAACTCCGGGACTCTCCAAGCCGTCTTC. This translates into CASNSGTLQAVF.